A selection of T cell receptor beta chains follows, all from one sample in a study of response to subunit inactivated influenza vaccine. TCRdb re-derived calls from the RT-PCR reads in MiXCR, one entry per CDR3 protein. The table records 500,000 or so distinct CDR3 sequences, more than 15% of them present only once. This sample comprised CD4+ T cells sorted from PBMCs, obtained around 25 months after vaccination. Receptors were obtained from a man aged 45 to 75 who received an inactivated influenza vaccine. Each CDR3 is given with its conserved first and last residue. A D gene is named only where the DNA matches it firmly. Only part of the rows carry a size: once, few, many, or a class if the clone is expanded.

abundance	v_gene	d_gene	j_gene	CDR3aa	CDR3nt
-	TRBV27	-	TRBJ1-5	CASSPDGPSQPQHF	TGTGCCAGCAGTCCCGACGGGCCGTCCCAGCCCCAGCATTTT
few	TRBV15	-	TRBJ1-5	CATSTGTLSQPQHF	TGTGCCACCAGCACGGGGACATTAAGTCAGCCCCAGCATTTT
-	TRBV7-8	-	TRBJ2-7	CASSSILADYEQYF	TGTGCCAGCAGCTCTATTTTAGCGGATTACGAGCAGTACTTC
many	TRBV5-1	-	TRBJ2-7	CASSSGMTYEQYF	TGCGCCAGCAGCTCAGGAATGACTTACGAGCAGTACTTC
many	TRBV15	-	TRBJ2-7	CATSKAGGEQYF	TGTGCCACCAGCAAGGCCGGGGGCGAGCAGTACTTC
few	TRBV29-1	-	TRBJ2-7	CSGGDTTYEQYF	TGCAGCGGCGGGGACACTACCTACGAGCAGTACTTC
few	TRBV9	-	TRBJ1-3	CASSNSHLVSGNTIYF	TGTGCCAGCAGCAACTCACATCTTGTCTCTGGAAACACCATATATTTT
many	TRBV19	-	TRBJ1-2	CASSITAEGPYGYTF	TGTGCCAGTAGTATAACGGCTGAAGGGCCCTATGGCTACACCTTC
-	TRBV7-9	-	TRBJ2-2	CASSPFSPPELFF	TGTGCCAGCAGCCCGTTCTCACCGCCGGAGCTGTTTTTT
many	TRBV7-8	-	TRBJ2-3	CASSLPKVVVSTDTQYF	TGTGCCAGCAGCTTGCCCAAAGTAGTTGTGAGCACAGATACGCAGTATTTT
-	TRBV4-2	TRBD1	TRBJ1-2	CASSQEPGTGSGYGYTF	TGTGCCAGCAGCCAAGAGCCCGGGACAGGGTCGGGCTATGGCTACACCTTC
-	TRBV29-1	-	TRBJ1-1	CSAPVGAGTEAFF	TGCAGCGCCCCTGTGGGTGCCGGTACTGAAGCTTTCTTT
-	TRBV7-9	-	TRBJ2-5	CASSFLGEGRETQYF	TGTGCCAGCAGCTTCCTCGGTGAAGGGAGAGAGACCCAGTACTTC
few	TRBV29-1	-	TRBJ1-1	CSVDRAVNTEAFF	TGCAGCGTTGATAGGGCGGTGAACACTGAAGCTTTCTTT
many	TRBV29-1	-	TRBJ2-2	CSVAGLRNTGELFF	TGCAGCGTTGCAGGATTACGGAACACCGGGGAGCTGTTTTTT
few	TRBV20-1	TRBD1	TRBJ2-2	CSARVQGAGTGELFF	TGCAGTGCTAGGGTACAGGGGGCAGGGACCGGGGAGCTGTTTTTT
-	TRBV7-2	-	TRBJ2-1	CASSSRVRDNEQFF	TGTGCCAGCAGCTCTAGAGTGCGAGACAATGAGCAGTTCTTC
many	TRBV5-6	-	TRBJ2-1	CASSSSGGLVPGSYNEQFF	TGTGCCAGCAGCTCCTCTGGTGGGCTAGTCCCCGGCTCCTACAATGAGCAGTTCTTC
-	TRBV28	-	TRBJ1-5	CASSLGRGNGQPQHF	TGTGCCAGCAGTTTAGGGAGGGGGAATGGTCAGCCCCAGCATTTT
-	TRBV29-1	TRBD1	TRBJ1-2	CSVDRPLFGQGLGYTF	TGCAGCGTTGATCGTCCACTATTCGGACAGGGTTTGGGCTACACCTTC
few	TRBV20-1	TRBD2	TRBJ2-3	CSASRTSGDTDTQYF	TGCAGTGCCTCGCGGACTAGCGGAGACACAGATACGCAGTATTTT
-	TRBV25-1	TRBD1	TRBJ2-7	CASLEDRGPIHEQYF	TGTGCCAGCCTAGAAGACAGGGGGCCCATCCACGAGCAGTACTTC
few	TRBV7-8	-	TRBJ2-5	CASRVQFVGAQETQYF	TGTGCCAGCAGGGTTCAGTTTGTGGGGGCACAAGAGACCCAGTACTTC
once	TRBV6-1	TRBD1	TRBJ1-5	CASSGQGLREPQHF	TGTGCCAGCAGCGGACAGGGCTTGAGGGAGCCCCAGCATTTT
many	TRBV18	-	TRBJ2-7	CASSPRGSDEQYF	TGTGCCAGCTCACCCCGGGGTAGCGACGAGCAGTACTTC
-	TRBV7-8	TRBD2	TRBJ2-3	CASTHSGDTQYF	TGTGCCAGCACACATAGCGGGGATACGCAGTATTTT
many	TRBV7-9	-	TRBJ2-7	CASSLVTTWYEQYF	TGTGCCAGCAGCTTAGTAACCACATGGTACGAGCAGTACTTC
few	TRBV20-1	-	TRBJ2-2	CSASDPQGSGELFF	TGCAGTGCTAGTGACCCTCAGGGTTCCGGGGAGCTGTTTTTT
few	TRBV29-1	-	TRBJ1-2	CSVVDRGANYGYTF	TGCAGCGTTGTAGATCGGGGGGCTAACTATGGCTACACCTTC
-	TRBV29-1	-	TRBJ2-3	CSVEPRSTDTQYF	TGCAGCGTTGAGCCGAGGAGCACAGATACGCAGTATTTT
-	TRBV20-1	-	TRBJ1-5	CSARYSLEQPQHF	TGCAGTGCTAGATACTCCCTAGAGCAGCCCCAGCATTTT
few	TRBV5-1	TRBD2	TRBJ2-7	CASSLTSGSKHEQYF	TGCGCCAGCAGCTTGACTAGCGGGAGCAAACACGAGCAGTACTTC
-	TRBV7-2	-	TRBJ2-4	CASSLIGGPTAKNIQYF	TGTGCCAGCAGCTTAATAGGGGGGCCTACGGCCAAAAACATTCAGTACTTC
-	TRBV4-2	TRBD2	TRBJ2-7	CASSQDLRTSSYEQYF	TGTGCCAGCAGCCAAGATTTGCGGACTAGTTCCTACGAGCAGTACTTC
-	TRBV3-1	-	TRBJ1-1	CASTSVTEAFF	TGTGCCAGCACCTCTGTGACTGAAGCTTTCTTT
few	TRBV6-1	TRBD1	TRBJ1-2	CASSKTGTSNYGYTF	TGTGCCAGCAGTAAGACAGGGACGAGTAACTATGGCTACACCTTC
-	TRBV10-3	TRBD2	TRBJ2-1	CAISQPGLAGGRGVNEQFF	TGTGCCATCAGTCAACCGGGACTAGCGGGAGGGAGAGGGGTGAATGAGCAGTTCTTC
few	TRBV7-9	TRBD1	TRBJ1-1	CASSPPGQGRTEAFF	TGTGCCAGCAGCCCCCCCGGACAGGGACGCACTGAAGCTTTCTTT
few	TRBV9	TRBD1	TRBJ1-5	CASSVGVGQNQPQHF	TGTGCCAGCAGCGTAGGGGTGGGACAGAATCAGCCCCAGCATTTT
many	TRBV5-1	-	TRBJ2-1	CASSLAQSYNEQFF	TGCGCCAGCAGCCTAGCGCAATCCTACAATGAGCAGTTCTTC
-	TRBV18	TRBD2	TRBJ2-3	CASSKGLADTQYF	TGTGCCAGCTCAAAGGGACTAGCTGATACGCAGTATTTT
few	TRBV30	TRBD1	TRBJ2-5	CAWSPGQGGQETQYF	TGTGCCTGGAGTCCTGGACAGGGTGGCCAAGAGACCCAGTACTTC
-	TRBV5-1	-	TRBJ2-7	CASSNPSRVEQYF	TGCGCCAGCAGCAACCCCTCCAGGGTCGAGCAGTACTTC
few	TRBV29-1	-	TRBJ2-3	CSGSGNTDTQYF	TGCAGCGGGTCAGGAAACACAGATACGCAGTATTTT
-	TRBV20-1	-	TRBJ1-1	CSASNSLNTEAFF	TGCAGTGCTAGTAACAGCTTGAACACTGAAGCTTTCTTT
-	TRBV4-2	-	TRBJ2-7	CASSPSNSYEQYF	TGTGCCAGCAGCCCTAGCAACAGCTACGAGCAGTACTTC
few	TRBV20-1	TRBD2	TRBJ2-3	CSASRTSGGTTDTQYF	TGCAGTGCTAGTAGGACTAGCGGGGGGACAACAGATACGCAGTATTTT
-	TRBV29-1	-	TRBJ1-2	CSAQRATNYGYTF	TGCAGCGCCCAAAGGGCAACTAACTATGGCTACACCTTC
-	TRBV6-2/TRBV6-3	-	TRBJ1-1	CASSYNRMGTEAFF	TGTGCCAGCAGTTATAACAGGATGGGCACTGAAGCTTTCTTT
-	TRBV24-1	-	TRBJ1-1	CATSENGRNTEAFF	TGTGCCACCAGTGAGAACGGCCGAAACACTGAAGCTTTCTTT
-	TRBV6-5	TRBD1	TRBJ2-3	CASSYETGEGFRDTQYF	TGTGCCAGCAGTTACGAGACAGGGGAAGGATTCAGGGATACGCAGTATTTT
-	TRBV6-2/TRBV6-3	-	TRBJ2-1	CASSYGREASYNEQFF	TGTGCCAGCAGTTACGGGCGAGAGGCATCCTACAATGAGCAGTTCTTC
few	TRBV6-5	TRBD1	TRBJ1-6	CASSYPGTGNSPLHF	TGTGCCAGCAGTTATCCCGGGACAGGGAATTCACCCCTCCACTTT
-	TRBV11-2	-	TRBJ2-7	CASSRDRGAYEQYF	TGTGCCAGCAGCCGGGACCGGGGCGCCTACGAGCAGTACTTC
-	TRBV5-1	TRBD2	TRBJ2-7	CASSPSGINDEQYF	TGCGCCAGCAGCCCGAGCGGGATTAATGACGAGCAGTACTTC
-	TRBV6-1	TRBD2	TRBJ2-5	CASSTASGYQETQYF	TGTGCCAGCAGTACGGCTAGCGGGTACCAAGAGACCCAGTACTTC
many	TRBV7-2	-	TRBJ1-1	CASSPRAGNTEAFF	TGTGCCAGCAGCCCACGGGCGGGGAACACTGAAGCTTTCTTT
few	TRBV7-9	-	TRBJ2-7	CASKAGESSYEQYF	TGTGCCAGTAAAGCGGGTGAAAGCTCCTACGAGCAGTACTTC
-	TRBV5-1	-	TRBJ2-7	CASRTTPSQHEQYF	TGCGCCAGCAGAACAACCCCAAGTCAACACGAGCAGTACTTC